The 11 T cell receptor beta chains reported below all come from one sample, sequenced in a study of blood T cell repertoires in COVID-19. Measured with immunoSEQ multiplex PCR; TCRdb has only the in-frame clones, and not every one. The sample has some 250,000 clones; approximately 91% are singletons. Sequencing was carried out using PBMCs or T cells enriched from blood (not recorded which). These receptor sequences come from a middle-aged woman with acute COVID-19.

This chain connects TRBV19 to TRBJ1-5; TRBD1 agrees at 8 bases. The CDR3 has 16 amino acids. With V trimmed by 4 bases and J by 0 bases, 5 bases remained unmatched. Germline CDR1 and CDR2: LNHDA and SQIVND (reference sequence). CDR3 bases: TGTGCCAGTAGTACCCAGACAGGGGTTAGCAATCAGCCCCAGCATTTT. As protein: CASSTQTGVSNQPQHF.

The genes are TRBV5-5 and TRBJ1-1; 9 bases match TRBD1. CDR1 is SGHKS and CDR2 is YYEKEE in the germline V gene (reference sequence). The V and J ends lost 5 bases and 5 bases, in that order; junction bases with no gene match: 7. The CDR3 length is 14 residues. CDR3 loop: CASSKLGQGTEAFF. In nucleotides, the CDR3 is TGTGCCAGCAGTAAACTGGGACAGGGTACTGAAGCTTTCTTT.

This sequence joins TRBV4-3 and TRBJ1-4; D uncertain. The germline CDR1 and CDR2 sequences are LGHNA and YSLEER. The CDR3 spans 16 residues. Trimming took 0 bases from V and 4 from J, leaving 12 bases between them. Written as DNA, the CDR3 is TGCGCCAGCAGCCAAGATCGAGGGTTGGGTAATGAAAAACTGTTTTTT. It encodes CASSQDRGLGNEKLFF.

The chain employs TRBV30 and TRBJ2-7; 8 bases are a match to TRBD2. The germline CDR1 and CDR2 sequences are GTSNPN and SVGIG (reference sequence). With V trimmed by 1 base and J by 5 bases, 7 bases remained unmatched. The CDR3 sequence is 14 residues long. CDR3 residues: CAWSGYGTRDEQYF. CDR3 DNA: TGTGCCTGGAGTGGTTATGGGACTAGGGACGAGCAGTACTTC.

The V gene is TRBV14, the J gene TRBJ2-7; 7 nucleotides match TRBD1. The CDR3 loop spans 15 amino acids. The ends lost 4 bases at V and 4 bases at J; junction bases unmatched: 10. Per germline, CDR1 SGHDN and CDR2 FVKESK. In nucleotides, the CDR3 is TGTGCCAGCAGCCCTTGGGACAGTATCCTGTACGAGCAGTACTTC. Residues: CASSPWDSILYEQYF.

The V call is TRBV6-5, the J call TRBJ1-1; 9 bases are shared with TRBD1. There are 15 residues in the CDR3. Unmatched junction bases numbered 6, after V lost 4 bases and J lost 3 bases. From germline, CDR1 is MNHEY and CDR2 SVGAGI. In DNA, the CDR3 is TGTGCCAGCAGTTCCGCGACAGGGGGGGACACTGAAGCTTTCTTT. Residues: CASSSATGGDTEAFF.

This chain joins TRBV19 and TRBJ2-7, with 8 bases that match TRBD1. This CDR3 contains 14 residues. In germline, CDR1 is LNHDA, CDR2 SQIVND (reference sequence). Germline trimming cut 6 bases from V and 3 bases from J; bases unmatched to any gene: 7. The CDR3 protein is CASSRTGSGYEQYF. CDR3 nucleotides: TGTGCCAGTAGCAGGACAGGGTCGGGCTACGAGCAGTACTTC.

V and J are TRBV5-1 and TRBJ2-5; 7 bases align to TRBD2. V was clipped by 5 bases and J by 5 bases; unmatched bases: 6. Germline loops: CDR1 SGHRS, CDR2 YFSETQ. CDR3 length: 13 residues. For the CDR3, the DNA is TGCGCCAGCAGAAGCGGGGTTGGGGAGACCCAGTACTTC. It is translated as CASRSGVGETQYF.

This CDR3 is CASSVASGQGDEKLFF. The CDR3, as DNA: TGTGCCAGCAGCGTAGCGTCGGGACAGGGGGATGAAAAACTGTTTTTT. V is TRBV9 and J is TRBJ1-4; 11 bases agree with TRBD1. CDR1 is SGDLS, CDR2 YYNGEE, per germline. Trimming at V came to 0 bases and at J to 6 bases, leaving 4 bases not matched to a gene. This CDR3 is built from 16 residues.

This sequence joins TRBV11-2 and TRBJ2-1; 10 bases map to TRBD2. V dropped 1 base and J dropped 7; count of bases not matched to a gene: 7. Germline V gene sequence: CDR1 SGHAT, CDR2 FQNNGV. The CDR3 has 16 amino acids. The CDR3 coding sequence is TGTGCCAGCAGCTTAGGTCTAGCGGGAGTGTTGAATGAGCAGTTCTTC. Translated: CASSLGLAGVLNEQFF.

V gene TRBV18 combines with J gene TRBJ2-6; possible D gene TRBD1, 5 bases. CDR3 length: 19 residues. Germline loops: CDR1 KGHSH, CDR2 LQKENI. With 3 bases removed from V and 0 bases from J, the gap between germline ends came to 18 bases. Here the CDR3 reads CASSPRSQGTLSGANVLTF. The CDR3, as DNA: TGTGCCAGCTCACCTAGGAGTCAGGGAACTCTCTCTGGGGCCAACGTCCTGACTTTC.